The 32 T cell receptor beta chains given below trace back to one sample, sequenced in a study of blood T cell repertoires in COVID-19. Profiling relied on immunoSEQ multiplex PCR, and the TCRdb table lists in-frame clones only, not all of them. Of 210,000 or so clones listed, 83% are singletons. Input material: PBMCs or T cells enriched from blood (not recorded which). The receptors stem from a woman aged 45-65 years who had been exposed to COVID-19.

J is TRBJ1-4 and V is TRBV19; perhaps TRBD1 as D (6 bases). There are 14 residues in the CDR3. Germline V gene sequence: CDR1 LNHDA, CDR2 SQIVND (reference sequence). V gave up 4 bases and J gave up 6 bases, with 12 bases separating them. The CDR3: CASSRRQVDEKLFF. CDR3 coding DNA: TGTGCCAGTAGTAGGAGACAGGTCGATGAAAAACTGTTTTTT.

This clone was seen a single time. The rearrangement links TRBV6-1 to TRBJ1-1; D perhaps matches TRBD1 (5 bases). CDR3 length: 14 residues. Germline CDR1 MNHNS, CDR2 SASEGT. Deletions cut 2 bases from V and 1 base from J, with 8 bases between. Here the CDR3 reads CASSEQGRNTEAFF. The CDR3 DNA is TGTGCCAGCAGTGAACAGGGAAGGAACACTGAAGCTTTCTTT.

The CDR3 region is CASSPDRLNTEAFF. The CDR3 DNA is TGTGCCAGCAGCCCAGACAGGTTGAACACTGAAGCTTTCTTT. The chain has TRBV11-2 and TRBJ1-1, with TRBD1 as a possible D gene (6 bases). The germline V gene encodes CDR1 SGHAT and CDR2 FQNNGV. The CDR3 length is 14 residues. The ends were cut back, 5 bases at V and 0 bases at J, with 10 bases in the middle.

The V call is TRBV27, the J call TRBJ1-1; D call uncertain. This CDR3 has 12 residues. Trimming removed 3 bases from V and 8 bases from J, with 10 bases in between. In germline, CDR1 is MNHEY, CDR2 SMNVEV (reference sequence). For the CDR3, the DNA is TGTGCCAGCAGTTTGTTTGGCTCGGAAGCTTTCTTT. It yields the protein CASSLFGSEAFF.

The J gene is TRBJ1-5, the V gene TRBV6-5, with TRBD1 as a possible D gene (6 bases). The ends were cut back, 6 bases at V and 4 bases at J, with 13 bases in the middle. The CDR3 sequence is 14 residues long. Germline lookup yields CDR1 MNHEY and CDR2 SVGAGI. The DNA of the CDR3 is TGTGCCAGCAGCCAAACACAGGGTAATCAGCCCCAGCATTTT. This translates into CASSQTQGNQPQHF.

The gene calls are TRBV2 and TRBJ1-6; 9 bases are shared with TRBD1. The CDR3 length is 16 residues. Per germline, CDR1 SNHLY and CDR2 FYNNEI. The J segment lost 2 bases and the V segment lost 6 bases, leaving 5 bases of the junction unmatched. Here the CDR3 DNA reads TGTGCCAGCAGCCGACAGGGGGGAGCCTATAATTCACCCCTCCACTTT. This translates into CASSRQGGAYNSPLHF.

This chain joins TRBV24-1 and TRBJ2-2; D not certain. V was clipped by 1 base and J by 6 bases, with 8 bases between them. The CDR3 consists of 14 residues. Germline loops: CDR1 KGHDR, CDR2 SFDVKD. CDR3 in DNA: TGTGCCACCAGTGATTTTAACTTCTCCGGGGAGCTGTTTTTT. Amino acids: CATSDFNFSGELFF.

The chain has TRBV6-1 and TRBJ1-1; a weak D match, TRBD1 (5 bases). Trimming stripped 2 bases from V and 5 bases from J, with 12 bases between. The CDR3 is made up of 14 amino acids. Germline V gene data show CDR1 as MNHNS and CDR2 as SASEGT. CDR3 DNA: TGTGCCAGCAGTGAATCAGGGCGGGGAACTGAAGCTTTCTTT. Protein product: CASSESGRGTEAFF.

The rearrangement links TRBV19 to TRBJ2-3, with 7 bases identical to TRBD2. This CDR3 region has 17 residues. Trimming took 6 bases from V and 0 from J; bases not matched to a gene: 12. CDR1 and CDR2 (germline): LNHDA, SQIVND (reference sequence). The CDR3 sequence is CASSLARAGPSTDTQYF. CDR3 in DNA: TGTGCCAGTAGCCTCGCCCGAGCGGGGCCTAGCACAGATACGCAGTATTTT. Combining the CDR3 with reference TRBV19 and TRBJ2-3 gives the whole variable domain DGGITQSPKYLFRKEGQNVTLSCEQNLNHDAMYWYRQDPGQGLRLIYYSQIVNDFQKGDIAEGYSVSREKKESFPLTVTSAQKNPTAFYLCASSLARAGPSTDTQYFGPGTRLTVL.

In this sample, this clone turned up a few times. The gene calls are TRBV28 and TRBJ1-6; 7 bases align to TRBD1. The germline V gene has CDR1 MDHEN and CDR2 SYDVKM. The CDR3 is 15 residues long. Germline trimming cut 5 bases from V and 4 bases from J; bases unmatched to any gene: 5. Here the CDR3 reads CASSLGTAYNSPLHF. The CDR3, as DNA: TGTGCCAGCAGTCTCGGGACAGCATATAATTCACCCCTCCACTTT.

V is TRBV9 and J is TRBJ1-6; 7 positions agree with TRBD1. The CDR3 has 16 residues. Losses at the gene ends were 1 base for V and 10 bases for J; bases not matched to a gene: 11. Germline loops: CDR1 SGDLS, CDR2 YYNGEE. CDR3 protein: CASSVTDTGEVSPLHF. The CDR3 nucleotides are TGTGCCAGCAGCGTAACGGATACAGGGGAGGTATCACCCCTCCACTTT.

The chain couples TRBV7-6 to TRBJ1-1, with D possibly matching TRBD1 (6 bases). CDR1 SGHVS and CDR2 FNYEAQ come from the germline V gene. This CDR3 is built from 16 residues. V lost 0 bases and J lost 1, with 12 bases in between. As DNA, the CDR3 is TGTGCCAGCAGCTTAGCCTACAGGGAAGGGAACACTGAAGCTTTCTTT. It encodes CASSLAYREGNTEAFF.

The CDR3 region is CASRSNYGYTF. The CDR3 DNA sequence: TGTGCCAGCAGGAGTAACTATGGCTACACCTTC. The gene calls are TRBV28 and TRBJ1-2; no clear D. This CDR3 has 11 amino acids. CDR1 is MDHEN, CDR2 SYDVKM, per germline. With 6 bases removed from V and 1 base from J, the gap between germline ends came to 3 bases.

This chain links TRBV10-3 with TRBJ2-2; 15 bases line up with TRBD2. CDR3 size: 17 residues. Germline V gives CDR1 ENHRY, CDR2 SYGVKD. Losses at the gene ends were 8 bases for V and 1 base for J; bases not matched to a gene: 5. The CDR3 loop reads CAIAGLAGGLNTGELFF. CDR3 nucleotide sequence: TGTGCCATCGCGGGACTAGCGGGGGGCTTGAACACCGGGGAGCTGTTTTTT.

J is TRBJ1-2 and V is TRBV11-2; D gene uncertain. CDR3 length: 13 residues. The V gene's germline CDR1 is SGHAT and CDR2 FQNNGV. Trimming shortened V by 2 bases and J by 5 bases, and 9 bases separated the two germline ends. The CDR3 nucleotides read TGTGCCAGCAGCTTAAACAGTCTATATGGCTACACCTTC. This gives the protein CASSLNSLYGYTF.

The V gene is TRBV5-1, the J gene TRBJ2-1, with 10 bases aligning to TRBD2. Germline V lookup: CDR1 SGHRS, CDR2 YFSETQ. The CDR3 length is 15 residues. The V and J ends lost 7 bases and 4 bases, in that order; junction bases with no gene match: 8. DNA for the CDR3: TGCGCCAGCGGACCTAGCGGGGGAATGTACAATGAGCAGTTCTTC. This gives the protein CASGPSGGMYNEQFF.

V usage is TRBV5-4 and J usage is TRBJ2-7; possibly TRBD1 for D (6 bases). V lost 0 bases and J lost 2, with 12 bases in between. CDR3 length: 15 residues. CDR1 is SGHNT, CDR2 YYREEE, per germline (reference sequence). Here the CDR3 reads CASSLGGQGTYEQYF. CDR3 coding DNA: TGTGCCAGCAGCTTGGGCGGGCAGGGGACCTACGAGCAGTACTTC.

The chain recombines TRBV5-1 with TRBJ1-5; no firm D call. The CDR3 runs 15 residues. CDR1 is SGHRS, CDR2 YFSETQ, per germline. Deletions cut 0 bases from V and 4 bases from J, with 11 bases between. The CDR3 sequence: CASSLAGSSNQPQHF. The CDR3 DNA follows: TGCGCCAGCAGCTTGGCAGGCAGCTCTAATCAGCCCCAGCATTTT.

This rearrangement joins TRBV4-1 to TRBJ1-4; TRBD1 matches 11 bases. Germline trimming cut 5 bases from V and 7 bases from J; bases unmatched to any gene: 9. The germline CDR1 and CDR2 sequences are MGHRA and YSYEKL. This CDR3 contains 16 residues. CDR3 in DNA: TGCGCCAGCAGCTCCTACTCCGGGACAGGGGGTGAAAAACTGTTTTTT. It is translated as CASSSYSGTGGEKLFF.

This clone was recorded many times. Other DNA sequences within the sample encode an identical CDR3. The chain is built from TRBV20-1 and TRBJ1-5; tentatively, D is TRBD1 (5 bases). The CDR3 has 12 residues. V lost 3 bases to trimming and J lost 4 bases, with 7 bases between them. Germline V lookup: CDR1 DFQATT, CDR2 SNEGSKA (reference sequence). The CDR3 region is CSASRGNQPQHF. The CDR3 DNA is TGCAGTGCTAGTCGGGGGAATCAGCCCCAGCATTTT.

This chain connects TRBV25-1 to TRBJ1-2; D uncertain. This CDR3 has 14 residues. The germline V and J ends were trimmed by 2 bases and 0 bases, with 7 bases remaining between them. Looked up from germline, CDR1 is MGHDK and CDR2 is SYGVNS. The CDR3 region has the DNA TGTGCCAGCAGTGAAGACGGAGCTAACTATGGCTACACCTTC. Amino acid sequence: CASSEDGANYGYTF.

J is TRBJ2-1 and V is TRBV27, with D tentatively TRBD2 (6 bases). Germline V gene lookup returns CDR1 MNHEY and CDR2 SMNVEV (reference sequence). This CDR3 is built from 17 residues. Trimming removed 6 bases from V and 1 base from J, with 19 bases in between. CDR3 in amino acids: CASSRWVGGGSYNEQFF. Here the CDR3 DNA reads TGTGCCAGCAGCCGGTGGGTGGGTGGGGGGTCCTACAATGAGCAGTTCTTC.

The rearrangement uses TRBV9 and TRBJ2-7; tentative D call: TRBD1 (5 bases). V was pared by 2 bases and J by 3 bases, with 9 bases between. This CDR3 is built from 13 residues. Germline V CDR1 and CDR2: SGDLS, YYNGEE. CDR3 DNA sequence: TGTGCCAGCAGCGTGGGGCTTTTCTACGAGCAGTACTTC. It is translated as CASSVGLFYEQYF.

CDR3 protein: CASTNNGLAGGGEQFF. The CDR3 DNA reads as TGTGCCAGCACCAACAACGGACTAGCGGGGGGGGGTGAGCAGTTCTTC. This chain connects TRBV28 to TRBJ2-1, with TRBD2 matching over 15 bases. The CDR3 has 16 amino acids. V lost 7 bases and J lost 9; bases outside the gene matches: 10. Germline CDR1 is MDHEN and CDR2 is SYDVKM.

The genes are TRBV13 and TRBJ1-3; D is perhaps TRBD1 (5 bases). Germline V gene sequence: CDR1 PRHDT, CDR2 FYEKMQ (reference sequence). V was cut by 7 bases and J by 0 bases, with 13 bases left in between. CDR3 size: 15 residues. The CDR3 coding sequence is TGTGCCAGCACCTGGGGCGGCGGCTCTGGAAACACCATATATTTT. Protein sequence: CASTWGGGSGNTIYF.

This clone has more than one count but fewer than ten. This CDR3 is CASSQGLDTDTQYF. In DNA form, the CDR3 reads TGCGCCAGCAGCCAAGGACTGGACACAGATACGCAGTATTTT. The rearrangement links TRBV4-1 to TRBJ2-3; D call uncertain. Germline V CDR1 and CDR2: MGHRA, YSYEKL. V was trimmed by 1 base and J by 2 bases, leaving 7 bases between them. There are 14 residues in the CDR3.

V and J are TRBV19 and TRBJ1-5; a possible D gene is TRBD1 (6 bases). CDR3 length: 15 residues. V dropped 3 bases and J dropped 2 bases, with 11 bases sitting between them. The V gene's germline CDR1 is LNHDA and CDR2 SQIVND (reference sequence). The CDR3 DNA is TGTGCCAGTAGTATCCAAGGGGGAGGCAATCAGCCCCAGCATTTT. It yields the protein CASSIQGGGNQPQHF.

This chain joins TRBV7-9 and TRBJ1-3; D is perhaps TRBD1 (6 bases). Germline CDR1 is SEHNR and CDR2 is FQNEAQ (reference sequence). V lost 1 base to trimming and J lost 8 bases, with 15 bases between them. The CDR3 is made up of 15 amino acids. The CDR3 nucleotides are TGTGCCAGCAGCTTAGGTCGGGGGGCAACGGACACCATATATTTT. Translated, it gives CASSLGRGATDTIYF.

The chain uses TRBV18 and TRBJ2-1; TRBD2 aligns across 10 bases. The ends lost 3 bases at V and 0 bases at J; junction bases unmatched: 2. The CDR3 spans 16 residues. Germline-derived CDR1 and CDR2 are KGHSH and LQKENI. CDR3 protein: CASSPLAGASYNEQFF. The CDR3 DNA reads as TGTGCCAGCTCACCCCTAGCGGGGGCCTCCTACAATGAGCAGTTCTTC.

This clone was counted between two and nine times. CDR3 loop: CASRPGTVMNTEAFF. The CDR3 DNA reads TGTGCCAGCAGGCCCGGGACAGTCATGAACACTGAAGCTTTCTTT. V gene TRBV7-8 combines with J gene TRBJ1-1; 7 bases line up with TRBD1. The J segment lost 0 bases and the V segment lost 6 bases, leaving 7 bases of the junction unmatched. This CDR3 contains 15 residues. Germline V gives CDR1 SGHVS, CDR2 FQNEAQ.

V is TRBV4-3 and J is TRBJ1-1; the D gene is possibly TRBD1 (5 bases). Trimming shortened V by 1 base and J by 5 bases, and 14 bases separated the two germline ends. The germline V gene has CDR1 LGHNA and CDR2 YSLEER. This CDR3 contains 15 residues. The CDR3 bases are TGCGCCAGCAGCCAAGGGGATCGGGGGAGGACTGAAGCTTTCTTT. Encoded protein: CASSQGDRGRTEAFF.

A few counts support this clone. The V call is TRBV7-8, the J call TRBJ2-7, with 8 bases that match TRBD1. Germline assignment: CDR1 SGHVS and CDR2 FQNEAQ. This CDR3 is 16 amino acids long. Unmatched junction bases numbered 9, after V lost 2 bases and J lost 3 bases. The CDR3 spells CASSLRTGPFLYEQYF. The CDR3 nucleotides are TGTGCCAGCAGCTTAAGGACAGGGCCTTTTCTCTACGAGCAGTACTTC.